This is a list of T cell receptor beta chains from one sample in a study of blood T cells in healthy people across ages. TCRdb recomputed calls from the 5' RACE reads with MiXCR, one row per CDR3 protein. The sample lists about 1 million distinct CDR3 sequences; under 45% were seen once. The sequencing input was blood. All receptors come from an older woman in good health. CDR3s include the opening cysteine and the closing phenylalanine or tryptophan. Each record gives: D gene, clone size, J gene, V gene, CDR3 protein, CDR3 DNA. A D gene is named only where the DNA matches it firmly. Rows give clone size only sometimes, using once, few, many, or a class for an expanded clone.

.	.	TRBJ2-4	TRBV20-1	CSAREGREWDIQYF	TGCAGTGCTAGAGAAGGGCGGGAATGGGACATTCAGTACTTC
TRBD1	.	TRBJ2-7	TRBV27	CASRHQWTGGFEQYF	TGTGCCAGCAGACACCAATGGACAGGTGGCTTCGAGCAGTACTTC
TRBD1	.	TRBJ1-4	TRBV4-1	CASGHSTLKPGQGGEKLFF	TGCGCCAGCGGCCATTCTACCCTAAAACCGGGACAGGGGGGTGAAAAACTGTTTTTT
.	.	TRBJ2-7	TRBV28	CASSPGPNLSYEQYF	TGTGCCAGCAGCCCGGGGCCAAACCTCTCCTACGAGCAGTACTTC
TRBD2	.	TRBJ2-7	TRBV20-1	CSGSASGRAGLEQYF	TGCAGTGGTTCGGCTAGCGGGAGGGCCGGCCTCGAGCAGTACTTC
.	many	TRBJ2-3	TRBV6-1	CASSGDRTDTQYF	TGTGCCAGCAGTGGGGACCGCACAGATACGCAGTATTTT
TRBD2	.	TRBJ2-2	TRBV9	CASSVSHLAGVSGELFF	TGTGCCAGCAGCGTATCCCACTTAGCGGGAGTGTCCGGGGAGCTGTTTTTT
.	.	TRBJ1-4	TRBV4-2	CASSQGGAADEKLFF	TGTGCCAGCAGCCAAGGGGGGGCAGCTGATGAAAAACTGTTTTTT
.	.	TRBJ2-7	TRBV29-1	CSVGGGLPAYEQYF	TGCAGCGTTGGGGGGGGGCTACCCGCCTACGAGCAGTACTTC
.	.	TRBJ2-7	TRBV12-3/TRBV12-4	CASSPGTFIYEQYF	TGTGCCAGCAGCCCAGGGACATTCATCTACGAGCAGTACTTC
.	few	TRBJ2-7	TRBV6-1	CASSDTRDLYEQYF	TGTGCCAGCAGTGATACCCGGGACCTTTACGAGCAGTACTTC
.	.	TRBJ2-2	TRBV25-1	CASSEPPVGELFF	TGTGCCAGCAGTGAACCACCGGTCGGGGAGCTGTTTTTT
.	.	TRBJ2-7	TRBV29-1	CSCSRGEQYF	TGCAGCTGTTCAAGGGGTGAGCAGTACTTC
TRBD1	.	TRBJ2-5	TRBV7-9	CASSGTGTGLPETQYF	TGTGCCAGCAGCGGGACCGGGACAGGGCTCCCAGAGACCCAGTACTTC
.	.	TRBJ1-4	TRBV4-2	CASSQVRSGTSDEKLFF	TGTGCCAGCAGCCAAGTTAGGTCCGGGACATCGGATGAAAAACTGTTTTTT
.	many	TRBJ2-4	TRBV9	CASSVGPSENIQYF	TGTGCCAGCAGCGTAGGACCTTCCGAAAACATTCAGTACTTC
.	.	TRBJ2-1	TRBV21-1	CASSKPDGTSVHNEQFF	TGTGCCAGCAGCAAACCTGACGGGACTAGCGTTCACAATGAGCAGTTCTTC
.	few	TRBJ2-7	TRBV27	CASSVSTSYEQYF	TGTGCCAGCAGTGTGTCGACTTCCTACGAGCAGTACTTC
TRBD1	few	TRBJ2-3	TRBV20-1	CSATDRGNTDTQYF	TGCAGTGCTACCGACAGGGGTAACACAGATACGCAGTATTTT
.	.	TRBJ2-1	TRBV9	CASSVRDTYNEQFF	TGTGCCAGCAGCGTTCGTGACACTTACAATGAGCAGTTCTTC
TRBD2	few	TRBJ2-1	TRBV12-5	CASNLLAGNEQFF	TGTGCTAGCAATCTACTAGCGGGGAATGAGCAGTTCTTC
TRBD1	few	TRBJ2-5	TRBV5-1	CASSWGQIGETQYF	TGCGCCAGCAGCTGGGGACAGATCGGAGAGACCCAGTACTTC
TRBD2	.	TRBJ2-1	TRBV7-2	CASSPGGGSSYNEQFF	TGTGCCAGCAGCCCAGGCGGGGGGAGCTCCTACAATGAGCAGTTCTTC
.	once	TRBJ2-7	TRBV18	CASSPAGPNYEQYF	TGTGCCAGCTCACCTGCGGGACCGAACTACGAGCAGTACTTC
.	.	TRBJ1-1	TRBV10-3	CAISESLGISTEAFF	TGTGCCATCAGTGAGTCTCTTGGGATAAGCACTGAAGCTTTCTTT
TRBD2	.	TRBJ2-3	TRBV10-3	CAISEQGLAGLTDTQYF	TGTGCCATCAGTGAACAAGGTCTAGCGGGGCTCACAGATACGCAGTATTTT
TRBD1	.	TRBJ1-5	TRBV27	CASTTGGQPRHF	TGTGCCAGCACCACAGGGGGACAGCCCCGGCATTTT
.	.	TRBJ2-1	TRBV29-1	CSVQSLAGYNEQFF	TGCAGCGTTCAGAGCCTAGCCGGGTACAATGAGCAGTTCTTC
TRBD2	few	TRBJ2-1	TRBV27	CASRGSGRGYNEQFF	TGTGCCAGCAGAGGTAGCGGGAGAGGGTACAATGAGCAGTTCTTC
.	.	TRBJ1-2	TRBV20-1	CSASQGSSYGYTF	TGCAGTGCTAGTCAGGGATCCAGCTATGGCTACACCTTC
TRBD1	.	TRBJ2-3	TRBV24-1	CATGDRGSRTQYF	TGTGCCACCGGGGACAGGGGATCGAGGACGCAGTATTTT
.	.	TRBJ2-7	TRBV6-1	CASRGQGLIKGEQYF	TGTGCCAGCAGGGGGCAAGGACTGATAAAGGGCGAGCAGTACTTC
.	few	TRBJ2-4	TRBV28	CASMLSGLAKNIQYF	TGTGCCAGCATGTTAAGCGGCCTAGCCAAAAACATTCAGTACTTC
TRBD2	.	TRBJ2-1	TRBV27	CASTSLAGYYNEQFF	TGTGCCAGCACCTCACTAGCGGGTTATTACAATGAGCAGTTCTTC
.	.	TRBJ1-4	TRBV15	CATSRGRNEKLFF	TGTGCCACCAGCAGGGGACGGAATGAAAAACTGTTTTTT
.	.	TRBJ2-5	TRBV21-1	CANSKGDLQETQYF	TGTGCCAACAGCAAAGGGGACCTCCAAGAGACCCAGTACTTC
.	few	TRBJ1-2	TRBV5-6	CASSRDTNYGYTF	TGTGCCAGCAGCCGGGACACGAACTATGGCTACACCTTC
.	few	TRBJ2-3	TRBV3-1	CASRGGPPSTDTQYF	TGTGCCAGCAGGGGGGGGCCCCCCAGCACAGATACGCAGTATTTT
.	few	TRBJ2-4	TRBV20-1	CSASTGLKNIQYF	TGCAGTGCTAGTACCGGACTCAAAAACATTCAGTACTTC
.	.	TRBJ2-7	TRBV27	CASSPADRPYEQYF	TGTGCCAGCAGTCCGGCGGACAGACCCTACGAGCAGTACTTC
.	few	TRBJ1-1	TRBV5-1	CASSLGELGARRAFF	TGCGCCAGCAGCTTGGGGGAATTGGGGGCGCGGAGAGCTTTCTTT
.	few	TRBJ2-1	TRBV15	CATSRESHNEQFF	TGTGCCACCAGCAGAGAGAGCCACAATGAGCAGTTCTTC
.	once	TRBJ2-3	TRBV14	CASSHLATQYF	TGTGCCAGCAGCCACTTAGCTACGCAGTATTTT
.	.	TRBJ1-2	TRBV15	CVTSSRTANYGYTF	TGTGTCACCAGCTCCCGGACGGCGAACTATGGCTACACCTTC
TRBD1	.	TRBJ2-7	TRBV12-3/TRBV12-4	CASSRDDRVSYEQYF	TGTGCCAGCAGTCGGGATGACAGGGTCTCCTACGAGCAGTACTTC
TRBD1	.	TRBJ2-5	TRBV6-6	CASSIHGQADSQYF	TGTGCCAGCAGTATTCACGGACAGGCCGACTCCCAGTACTTC
.	many	TRBJ2-7	TRBV29-1	CSVARQGHEQYF	TGCAGCGTTGCGCGGCAGGGACACGAGCAGTACTTC
TRBD2	once	TRBJ2-7	TRBV7-6	CASSLAPIAGASFEQYF	TGTGCCAGCAGCTTAGCACCTATAGCGGGAGCCTCTTTCGAGCAGTACTTC
.	.	TRBJ2-7	TRBV3-1	CASSQDRISSYEQYF	TGTGCCAGCAGCCAAGACCGGATAAGCTCCTACGAGCAGTACTTC
.	.	TRBJ2-7	TRBV28	CASSLPGHNEQYF	TGTGCCAGCAGTTTACCGGGGCACAATGAGCAGTACTTC
TRBD2	.	TRBJ2-7	TRBV20-1	CSADVTNPSGRSGEQYF	TGCAGTGCCGATGTTACCAACCCCAGCGGGAGATCTGGCGAGCAGTACTTC
.	.	TRBJ2-5	TRBV6-1	CASSANPATPGETQYF	TGTGCCAGCAGTGCCAACCCCGCCACCCCCGGGGAGACCCAGTACTTC
TRBD2	few	TRBJ2-7	TRBV7-2	CASSPRGGPNEQYF	TGTGCCAGCAGCCCCCGGGGGGGCCCAAACGAGCAGTACTTC
.	few	TRBJ2-7	TRBV12-3/TRBV12-4	CASSLVSREQYF	TGTGCCAGCAGTTTGGTTTCTCGCGAGCAGTACTTC
.	.	TRBJ2-3	TRBV11-2	CASSLGGTPTDTQYF	TGTGCCAGCAGCTTAGGAGGGACCCCCACAGATACGCAGTATTTT
TRBD2	few	TRBJ2-3	TRBV7-2	CASSLVAGLGLAGFEDTQYF	TGTGCCAGCAGCTTAGTCGCCGGGTTGGGGCTAGCGGGATTTGAAGATACGCAGTATTTT
.	.	TRBJ2-7	TRBV10-3	CAISDQTGTPYEQYF	TGTGCCATCAGTGATCAAACCGGGACACCTTACGAGCAGTACTTC
TRBD2	many	TRBJ2-7	TRBV15	CATSRELAGDHEQYF	TGTGCCACCAGCAGAGAACTAGCGGGAGACCACGAGCAGTACTTC
.	.	TRBJ2-7	TRBV5-1	CAGSSGTTYNEQYF	TGCGCCGGCAGCTCCGGGACGACTTACAATGAGCAGTACTTC